The rows below give T cell receptor beta chains drawn from one sample of a study of molecular identifiers for immune sequencing clone quantification. TCRdb independently ran MiXCR on the PCR reads; one entry per CDR3 protein. The table records about 640,000 distinct CDR3 sequences, 15% to 20% of them present only once. The sample comprised naive CD8+ T cells from blood, with Jurkat cell RNA spiked in. These TCRs come from a human donor in good health. Some libraries in this study had Jurkat cell RNA spiked in. The CDR3 runs from the conserved cysteine through the conserved F or W. The D gene is left open where the match is weak. Where a row states a size, it is once, few, many or the class of an expanded clone; other rows omit it.

16	TRBV10-3	-	many	TRBJ2-4	CAISEPMGVAKNIQYF	TGTGCCATCAGTGAGCCCATGGGGGTAGCCAAAAACATTCAGTACTTC
14	TRBV7-9	-	few	TRBJ1-2	CASSLIGFNYGYTF	TGTGCCAGCAGCTTAATTGGATTCAACTATGGCTACACCTTC
18	TRBV5-6	-	few	TRBJ2-1	CASSFYLLGVSSYNEQFF	TGTGCCAGCAGCTTCTATCTCCTCGGCGTTAGCTCCTACAATGAGCAGTTCTTC
14	TRBV29-1	-	few	TRBJ2-1	CSAVLVSSYNEQFF	TGCAGCGCCGTACTAGTATCCTCCTACAATGAGCAGTTCTTC
16	TRBV14	-	-	TRBJ2-5	CASSPGDWAYQETQYF	TGTGCCAGCAGCCCTGGGGACTGGGCGTACCAAGAGACCCAGTACTTC
11	TRBV7-9	-	many	TRBJ1-5	CASHGRKPQHF	TGTGCCAGCCATGGGAGGAAGCCCCAGCATTTT
13	TRBV20-1	-	many	TRBJ1-3	CSAPDSRGNTIYF	TGCAGTGCCCCGGACAGTCGCGGAAACACCATATATTTT
15	TRBV7-9	TRBD1	few	TRBJ1-1	CASSSTGGAMTEAFF	TGTGCCAGCAGCTCGACAGGGGGCGCGATGACTGAAGCTTTCTTT
17	TRBV9	TRBD2	-	TRBJ2-3	CASSGGTSGSFPDTQYF	TGTGCCAGCAGCGGGGGGACTAGCGGGAGTTTCCCAGATACGCAGTATTTT
16	TRBV12-3/TRBV12-4	TRBD2	-	TRBJ2-2	CASSLFPSGHTGELFF	TGTGCCAGCAGTTTATTCCCTAGCGGACACACCGGGGAGCTGTTTTTT
18	TRBV4-3	TRBD1	few	TRBJ1-2	CASSQDRAGGAFGYGYTF	TGCGCCAGCAGCCAAGATAGGGCAGGGGGCGCGTTCGGCTATGGCTACACCTTC
15	TRBV4-1	TRBD1	many	TRBJ1-5	CASSQQGASNQPQHF	TGCGCCAGCAGCCAACAGGGGGCCAGCAATCAGCCCCAGCATTTT
16	TRBV5-1	TRBD2	few	TRBJ2-5	CASSLATSALQETQYF	TGCGCCAGCAGCTTGGCGACTAGCGCCCTTCAAGAGACCCAGTACTTC
16	TRBV7-9	TRBD1	many	TRBJ2-7	CASRTTRWDSSYEQYF	TGTGCCAGCAGGACAACCCGATGGGACAGCTCCTACGAGCAGTACTTC
13	TRBV15	TRBD2	few	TRBJ2-5	CATSIAGGETQYF	TGTGCCACCAGCATAGCGGGAGGGGAGACCCAGTACTTC
18	TRBV5-6	-	many	TRBJ2-4	CASSLANTRGLLENIQYF	TGTGCCAGCAGCTTGGCCAATACGCGGGGCCTTTTAGAAAACATTCAGTACTTC
14	TRBV3-1	-	many	TRBJ1-2	CASSQAPGVDGYTF	TGTGCCAGCAGCCAAGCCCCAGGGGTGGACGGCTACACCTTC
14	TRBV27	-	few	TRBJ2-3	CASSPRPLTDTQYF	TGTGCCAGCAGTCCGCGACCCCTCACAGATACGCAGTATTTT
14	TRBV27	TRBD1	-	TRBJ1-1	CASSPRGTAGEAFF	TGTGCCAGCAGTCCAAGGGGGACAGCAGGAGAAGCTTTCTTT
13	TRBV9	-	many	TRBJ2-5	CASSVGYQETQYF	TGTGCCAGCAGCGTAGGGTACCAAGAGACCCAGTACTTC
15	TRBV6-2/TRBV6-3	TRBD2	-	TRBJ2-1	CAIRLAGGPNGEQFF	TGTGCCATCCGACTTGCGGGGGGGCCTAACGGGGAGCAGTTCTTC
15	TRBV10-3	-	-	TRBJ2-1	CAISEISGSYNEQFF	TGTGCCATCAGTGAGATCAGCGGATCCTACAATGAGCAGTTCTTC
16	TRBV24-1	TRBD2	many	TRBJ2-3	CATSDASGENTDTQYF	TGTGCCACCAGTGATGCCAGCGGGGAAAACACAGATACGCAGTATTTT
14	TRBV25-1	-	many	TRBJ1-5	CARVPGPENQPQHF	TGTGCCCGCGTACCGGGACCAGAGAATCAGCCCCAGCATTTT
14	TRBV5-6	-	many	TRBJ1-1	CASSTTNPGTEAFF	TGTGCCAGCAGCACAACTAATCCGGGCACTGAAGCTTTCTTT
13	TRBV27	-	many	TRBJ2-7	CASSPGPHLEQYF	TGTGCCAGCAGCCCGGGACCCCACTTGGAGCAGTACTTC
17	TRBV10-2	-	many	TRBJ2-3	CATMNLRDKGTTDTQYF	TGCGCCACCATGAACCTCCGGGACAAGGGGACCACAGATACGCAGTATTTT
15	TRBV7-3	-	few	TRBJ2-3	CASSLGQGSADTQYF	TGTGCCAGCAGCCTTGGGCAGGGCTCTGCAGATACGCAGTATTTT
17	TRBV3-1	TRBD2	many	TRBJ2-3	CASSPRSSGAITDTQYF	TGTGCCAGCAGCCCTCGGTCTAGCGGGGCGATCACAGATACGCAGTATTTT
14	TRBV12-3/TRBV12-4	-	many	TRBJ2-3	CASSIRQSTDTQYF	TGTGCCAGCAGTATCCGACAGAGCACAGATACGCAGTATTTT
12	TRBV29-1	-	many	TRBJ2-5	CSARTMEETQYF	TGCAGCGCCCGTACTATGGAGGAGACCCAGTACTTC
14	TRBV19	-	few	TRBJ2-1	CASSIPGWVDEQFF	TGTGCCAGTAGTATTCCAGGGTGGGTAGATGAGCAGTTCTTC
13	TRBV7-9	TRBD1	many	TRBJ2-7	CASSFDRGYEQYF	TGTGCCAGCAGCTTCGACAGGGGGTACGAGCAGTACTTC
17	TRBV7-9	TRBD2	many	TRBJ2-1	CASSSTSGRAPYNEQFF	TGTGCCAGCAGCTCTACTAGCGGGAGGGCCCCCTACAATGAGCAGTTCTTC
17	TRBV7-3	-	-	TRBJ2-1	CASSLNPGSPGTNEQFF	TGTGCCAGCAGCCTCAACCCCGGGTCTCCGGGGACAAATGAGCAGTTCTTC
11	TRBV6-2/TRBV6-3	TRBD2	few	TRBJ2-1	CASSPPGGQFF	TGTGCCAGCAGCCCCCCGGGGGGGCAGTTCTTC
15	TRBV4-1	-	many	TRBJ2-3	CASSQVYTITDTQYF	TGCGCCAGCAGCCAAGTCTACACGATTACAGATACGCAGTATTTT
15	TRBV12-3/TRBV12-4	TRBD2	many	TRBJ2-5	CASSQVAGLQETQYF	TGTGCCAGCAGCCAGGTAGCGGGACTCCAAGAGACCCAGTACTTC
13	TRBV20-1	-	many	TRBJ2-7	CSAEGGHSYEQYF	TGCAGTGCCGAAGGGGGGCACTCCTACGAGCAGTACTTC
11	TRBV2	-	few	TRBJ2-1	CATAPGVEQFF	TGTGCTACCGCCCCAGGGGTTGAGCAGTTCTTC
16	TRBV7-6	-	many	TRBJ2-4	CASSSNVGLAKNIQYF	TGTGCCAGCAGCTCTAACGTGGGTCTAGCCAAAAACATTCAGTACTTC
18	TRBV9	TRBD1	few	TRBJ2-1	CASSVAIPTGGRYNEQFF	TGTGCCAGCAGCGTAGCAATACCGACAGGGGGCAGATACAATGAGCAGTTCTTC
14	TRBV7-9	-	few	TRBJ2-7	CASSPRTVTYEQYF	TGTGCCAGCAGCCCTCGGACAGTTACCTACGAGCAGTACTTC
15	TRBV2	-	many	TRBJ2-2	CASSERRASAGELFF	TGTGCCAGCAGTGAACGGAGAGCCTCAGCCGGGGAGCTGTTTTTT